This T cell receptor (beta chain) stems from a study of radiotherapy plus CTLA-4 blockade in lung cancer. Study results and caveats: Response, reportedly, was best predicted by interferon-beta along with early blood T cell clone dynamics.

This CDR3 is 19 amino acids long. V was clipped by 1 base and J by 2 bases; unmatched bases: 14. CDR1 and CDR2 (germline): MGHRA, YSYEKL. Sequenced by immunoSEQ multiplex PCR; TCRdb stores in-frame clones only, minus some. The sample yields approximately 50,000 clones, just under 85% seen once. Comment on this clone: Its matching antigen is unknown.

This rearrangement joins TRBV4-1 to TRBJ2-3, with 8 bases fitting TRBD1. This sequence was found in a human donor with non-small cell lung cancer whose response to radiotherapy plus ipilimumab could not be evaluated. The sample was peripheral blood, taken from a patient treated with radiotherapy plus ipilimumab. The CDR3 DNA follows: TGCGCCAGCAGCCAAGCCCGAAGCCGGGGACAGGTTATCACAGATACGCAGTATTTT. Its protein is CASSQARSRGQVITDTQYF.